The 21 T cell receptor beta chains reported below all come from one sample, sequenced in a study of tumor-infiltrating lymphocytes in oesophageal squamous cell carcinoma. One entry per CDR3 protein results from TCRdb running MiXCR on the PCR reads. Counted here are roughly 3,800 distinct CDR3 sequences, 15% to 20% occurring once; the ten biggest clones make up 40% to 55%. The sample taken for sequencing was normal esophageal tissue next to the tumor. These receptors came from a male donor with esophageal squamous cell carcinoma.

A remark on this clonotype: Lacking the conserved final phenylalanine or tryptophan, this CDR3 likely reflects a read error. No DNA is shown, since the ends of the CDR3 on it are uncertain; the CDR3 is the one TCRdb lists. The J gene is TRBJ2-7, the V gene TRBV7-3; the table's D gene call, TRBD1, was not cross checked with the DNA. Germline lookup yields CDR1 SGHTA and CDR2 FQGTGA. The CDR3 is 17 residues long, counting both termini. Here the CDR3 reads CASSPTTGPNYGYTFGS.

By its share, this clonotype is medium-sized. The CDR3 sequence is CASSSSTYMNTEAFF. The CDR3 bases are TGTGCCAGCAGCTCCTCAACCTACATGAACACTGAAGCTTTCTTT. The chain has TRBV7-2 and TRBJ1-1, with D unclear. Between the trimmed V and J ends, which lost 4 bases and 0 bases, there was a span of 12 bases. CDR1 is SGHTA and CDR2 is FQGNSA in the germline V gene. CDR3 length: 15 amino acids.

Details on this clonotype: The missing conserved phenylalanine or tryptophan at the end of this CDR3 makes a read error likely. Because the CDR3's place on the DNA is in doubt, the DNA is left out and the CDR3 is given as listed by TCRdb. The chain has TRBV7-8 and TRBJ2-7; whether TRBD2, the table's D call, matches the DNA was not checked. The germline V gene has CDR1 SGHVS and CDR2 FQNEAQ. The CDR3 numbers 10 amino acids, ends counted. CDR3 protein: CASSPRGGLA.

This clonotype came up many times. The CDR3 DNA reads as TGTGCCAGCAGCTTTGGGGGGCCGCAAGAGACCCAGTACTTC. This sequence encodes CASSFGGPQETQYF. V is TRBV5-6 and J is TRBJ2-5, with D possibly called TRBD1 or TRBD2 (6 bases each). CDR1 and CDR2 from the germline V gene are SGHDT and YYEEEE. The V end was cut by 2 bases, the J end by 2 bases, with 10 bases between. The CDR3 is 14 residues long.

CDR3 protein: CASSPGRGRGEQFF. The CDR3 bases are TGTGCCAGCAGCCCCGGGAGGGGGCGAGGTGAGCAGTTCTTC. The rearrangement joins TRBV7-2 to TRBJ2-4; D is possibly TRBD2 (8 bases). The J call may be mistaken, given a closer DNA end match to TRBJ2-1. CDR3 length: 14 amino acids. Germline V gives CDR1 SGHTA, CDR2 FQGNSA.

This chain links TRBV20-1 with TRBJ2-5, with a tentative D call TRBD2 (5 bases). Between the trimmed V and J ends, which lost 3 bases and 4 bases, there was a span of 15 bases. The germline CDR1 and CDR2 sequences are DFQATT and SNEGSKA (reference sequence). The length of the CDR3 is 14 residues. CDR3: CSASSGIIGETQYF. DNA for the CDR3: TGCAGTGCTAGCTCGGGGATTATTGGAGAGACCCAGTACTTC.

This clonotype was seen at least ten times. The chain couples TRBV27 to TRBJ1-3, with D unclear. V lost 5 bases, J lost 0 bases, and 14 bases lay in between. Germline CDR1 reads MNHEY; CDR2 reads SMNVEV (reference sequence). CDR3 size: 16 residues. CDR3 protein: CASSPRSPYSGNTIYF. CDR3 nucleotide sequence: TGTGCCAGCAGTCCACGCAGCCCCTACTCTGGAAACACCATATATTTT.

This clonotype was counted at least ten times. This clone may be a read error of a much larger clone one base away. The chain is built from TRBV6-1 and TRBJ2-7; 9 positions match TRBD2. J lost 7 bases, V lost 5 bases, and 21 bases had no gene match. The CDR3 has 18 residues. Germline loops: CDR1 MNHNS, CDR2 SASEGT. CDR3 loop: CASSLSATGLASANEQYF. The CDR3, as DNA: TGTGCCAGCAGTTTATCCGCCACGGGACTAGCCTCAGCGAATGAGCAGTACTTC.

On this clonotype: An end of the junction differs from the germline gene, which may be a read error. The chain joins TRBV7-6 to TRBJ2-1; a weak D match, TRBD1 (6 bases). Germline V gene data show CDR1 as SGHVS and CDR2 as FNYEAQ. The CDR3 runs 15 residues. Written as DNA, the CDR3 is TGTGCTAGCAGCTTAGAGCTAGAGGGGGACAATGAGCAGTTCTTC. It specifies CASSLELEGDNEQFF. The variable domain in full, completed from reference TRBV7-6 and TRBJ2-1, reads GAGVSQSPRYKVTKRGQDVALRCDPISGHVSLYWYRQALGQGPEFLTYFNYEAQQDKSGLPNDRFSAERPEGSISTLTIQRTEQRDSAMYRCASSLELEGDNEQFFGPGTRLTVL.

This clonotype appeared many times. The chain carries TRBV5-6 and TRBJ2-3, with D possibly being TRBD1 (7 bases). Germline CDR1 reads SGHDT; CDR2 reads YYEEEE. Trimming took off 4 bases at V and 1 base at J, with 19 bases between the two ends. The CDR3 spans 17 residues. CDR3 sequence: CASSPTQGWGGTDTQYF. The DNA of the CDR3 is TGTGCCAGCAGCCCAACACAGGGGTGGGGGGGCACAGATACGCAGTATTTT.

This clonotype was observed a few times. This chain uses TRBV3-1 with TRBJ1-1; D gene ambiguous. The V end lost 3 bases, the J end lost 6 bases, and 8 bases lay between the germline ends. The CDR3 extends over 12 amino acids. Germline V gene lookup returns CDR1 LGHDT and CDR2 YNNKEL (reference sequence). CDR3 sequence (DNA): TGTGCCAGCAGCCACGGCGGAGCTGAAGCTTTCTTT. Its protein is CASSHGGAEAFF.

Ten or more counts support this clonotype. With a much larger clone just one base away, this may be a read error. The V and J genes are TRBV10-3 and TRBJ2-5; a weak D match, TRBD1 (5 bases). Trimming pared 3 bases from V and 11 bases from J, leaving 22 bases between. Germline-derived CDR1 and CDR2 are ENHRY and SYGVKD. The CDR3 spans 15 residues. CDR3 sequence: CAISEGQGLYNEQYF. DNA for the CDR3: TGTGCCATCAGTGAAGGGCAGGGCTTATACAATGAGCAGTACTTC.

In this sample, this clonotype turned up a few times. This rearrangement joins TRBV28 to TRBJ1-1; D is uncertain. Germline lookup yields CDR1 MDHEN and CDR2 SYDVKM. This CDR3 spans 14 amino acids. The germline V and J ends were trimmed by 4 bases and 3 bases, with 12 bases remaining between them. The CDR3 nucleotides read TGTGCCAGCAGTTCCTATATCGGGGACACTGAAGCTTTCTTT. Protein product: CASSSYIGDTEAFF.

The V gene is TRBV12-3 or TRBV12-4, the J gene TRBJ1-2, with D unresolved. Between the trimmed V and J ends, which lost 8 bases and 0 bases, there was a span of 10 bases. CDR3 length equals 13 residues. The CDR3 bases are TGTGCCAGCGGGTGGTCCTCTAACTATGGCTACACCTTC. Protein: CASGWSSNYGYTF.

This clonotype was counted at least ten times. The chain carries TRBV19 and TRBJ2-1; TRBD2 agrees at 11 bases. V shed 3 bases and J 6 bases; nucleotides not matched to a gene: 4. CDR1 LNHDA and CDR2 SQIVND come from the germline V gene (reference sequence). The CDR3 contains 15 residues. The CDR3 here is CASSIYSGGANEQFF. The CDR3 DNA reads TGTGCCAGTAGTATCTATAGCGGGGGGGCCAATGAGCAGTTCTTC. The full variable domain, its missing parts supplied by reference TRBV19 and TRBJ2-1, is DGGITQSPKYLFRKEGQNVTLSCEQNLNHDAMYWYRQDPGQGLRLIYYSQIVNDFQKGDIAEGYSVSREKKESFPLTVTSAQKNPTAFYLCASSIYSGGANEQFFGPGTRLTVL.

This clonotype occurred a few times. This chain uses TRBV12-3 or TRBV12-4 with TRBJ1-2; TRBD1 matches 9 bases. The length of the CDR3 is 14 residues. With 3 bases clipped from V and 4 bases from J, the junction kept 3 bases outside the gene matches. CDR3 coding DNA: TGTGCCAGCAGTTTTGGGACAGGGTCCTATGGCTACACCTTC. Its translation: CASSFGTGSYGYTF.

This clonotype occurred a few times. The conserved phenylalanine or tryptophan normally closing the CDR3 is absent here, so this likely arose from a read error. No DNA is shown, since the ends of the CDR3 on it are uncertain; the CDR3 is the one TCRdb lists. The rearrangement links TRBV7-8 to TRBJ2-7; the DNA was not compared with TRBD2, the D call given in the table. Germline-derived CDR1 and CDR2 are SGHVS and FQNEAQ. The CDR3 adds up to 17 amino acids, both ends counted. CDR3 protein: CASSLGVGTNYGYTFGS.

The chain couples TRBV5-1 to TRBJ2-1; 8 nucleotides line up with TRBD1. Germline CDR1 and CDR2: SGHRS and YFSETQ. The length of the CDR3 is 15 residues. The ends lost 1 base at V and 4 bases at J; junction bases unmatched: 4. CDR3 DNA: TGCGCCAGCAGCTTGCAGGGGGCGGGGTACAATGAGCAGTTCTTC. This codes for CASSLQGAGYNEQFF.

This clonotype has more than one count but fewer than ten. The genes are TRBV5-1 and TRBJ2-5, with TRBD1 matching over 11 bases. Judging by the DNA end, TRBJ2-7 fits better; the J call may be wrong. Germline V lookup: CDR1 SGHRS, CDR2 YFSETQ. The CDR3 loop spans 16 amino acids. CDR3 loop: CASSLAGQGVSYEQYF. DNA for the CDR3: TGCGCCAGCAGCTTGGCGGGACAGGGGGTCTCCTACGAGCAGTACTTC.

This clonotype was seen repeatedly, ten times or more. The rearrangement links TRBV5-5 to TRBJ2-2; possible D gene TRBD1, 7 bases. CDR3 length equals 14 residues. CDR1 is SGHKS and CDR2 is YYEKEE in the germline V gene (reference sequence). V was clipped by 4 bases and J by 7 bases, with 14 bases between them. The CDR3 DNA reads TGTGCCAGCAGCCCGGGGGACAGCTACGGGGAGCTGTTTTTT. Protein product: CASSPGDSYGELFF.

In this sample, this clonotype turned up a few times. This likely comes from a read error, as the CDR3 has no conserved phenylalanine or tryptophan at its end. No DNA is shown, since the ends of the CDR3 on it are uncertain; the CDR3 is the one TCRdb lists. This CDR3 is CASSGSRNYNYGYTFGS. The genes are TRBV6-1 and TRBJ2-1; the D call TRBD2 from the table was never checked on the DNA. 17 amino acids form the CDR3, both terminal residues included. The V gene's germline CDR1 is MNHNS and CDR2 SASEGT.